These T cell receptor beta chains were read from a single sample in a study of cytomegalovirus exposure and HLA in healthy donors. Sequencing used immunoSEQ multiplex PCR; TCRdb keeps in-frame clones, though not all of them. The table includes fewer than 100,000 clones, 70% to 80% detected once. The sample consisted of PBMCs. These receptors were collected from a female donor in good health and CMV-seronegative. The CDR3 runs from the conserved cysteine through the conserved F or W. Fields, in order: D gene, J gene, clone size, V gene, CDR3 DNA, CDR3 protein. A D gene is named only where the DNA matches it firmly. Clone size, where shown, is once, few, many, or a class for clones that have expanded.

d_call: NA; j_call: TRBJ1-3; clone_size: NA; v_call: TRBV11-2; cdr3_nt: TGTGCCAGCAGCTCCTCGAGCTCTGGAAACACCATATATTTT; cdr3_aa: CASSSSSSGNTIYF
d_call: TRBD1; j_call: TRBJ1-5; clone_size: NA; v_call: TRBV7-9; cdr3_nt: TGTGCCAGCAGCTTAGGACAGGGGCAATATAGCAATCAGCCCCAGCATTTT; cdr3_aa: CASSLGQGQYSNQPQHF
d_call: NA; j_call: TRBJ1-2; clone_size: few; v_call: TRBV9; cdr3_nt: TGTGCCAGCAGCGTAGCAGGAGGGAGTGATGGCTACACCTTC; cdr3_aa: CASSVAGGSDGYTF
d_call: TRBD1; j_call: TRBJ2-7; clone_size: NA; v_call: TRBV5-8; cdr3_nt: TGTGCCAGCAGCTCGAGGACAGGGCCGCTCGTCTACGAGCAGTACTTC; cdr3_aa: CASSSRTGPLVYEQYF
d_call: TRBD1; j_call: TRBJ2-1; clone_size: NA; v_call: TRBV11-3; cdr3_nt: TGTGCCAGCAGCTTAGAGGGGACAGGGCCGGACGATGAGCAGTTCTTC; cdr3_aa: CASSLEGTGPDDEQFF
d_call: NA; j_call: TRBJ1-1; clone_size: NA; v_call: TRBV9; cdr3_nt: TGTGCCAGCAGCGTAGACCCACACAGGGATGGCACTGAAGCTTTCTTT; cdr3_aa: CASSVDPHRDGTEAFF
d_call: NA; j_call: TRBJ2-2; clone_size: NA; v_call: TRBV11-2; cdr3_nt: TGTGCCAGCGGAGGCCGGCTTGTTGCGAACACCGGGGAGCTGTTTTTT; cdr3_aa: CASGGRLVANTGELFF
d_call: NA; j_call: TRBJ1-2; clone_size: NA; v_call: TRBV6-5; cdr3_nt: TGTGCCAGCAGTTACGGGCAGGCCAGTGGCTACACCTTC; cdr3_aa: CASSYGQASGYTF
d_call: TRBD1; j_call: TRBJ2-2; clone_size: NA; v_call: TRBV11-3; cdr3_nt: TGTGCCAGCAGCCTACGTCCCGGGACAGGGGCGGAGCTGTTTTTT; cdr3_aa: CASSLRPGTGAELFF
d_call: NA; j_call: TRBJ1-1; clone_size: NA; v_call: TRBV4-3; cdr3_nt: TGCGCCAGCAGCCAAGTCCGGTTGAACACTGAAGCTTTCTTT; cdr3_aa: CASSQVRLNTEAFF
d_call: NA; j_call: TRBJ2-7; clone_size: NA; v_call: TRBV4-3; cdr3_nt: TGCGCCAGCAGCCAAGATCATCATCGGGACTTCACCTACGAGCAGTACTTC; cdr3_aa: CASSQDHHRDFTYEQYF
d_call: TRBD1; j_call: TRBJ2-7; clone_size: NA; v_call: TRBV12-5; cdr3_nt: TGTGCTAGTGGCTCGGACAGGACAGGGATTAGGACCTACGAGCAGTACTTC; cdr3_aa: CASGSDRTGIRTYEQYF
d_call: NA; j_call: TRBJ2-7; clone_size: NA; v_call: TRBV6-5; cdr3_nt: TGTGCCAGCAGTTACGGGCTTGGAGGCGAGCAGTACTTC; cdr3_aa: CASSYGLGGEQYF
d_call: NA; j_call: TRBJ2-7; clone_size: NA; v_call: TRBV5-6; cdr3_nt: TGTGCCAGCAGCTTGTCGGGATACGAGCAGTACTTC; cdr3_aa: CASSLSGYEQYF
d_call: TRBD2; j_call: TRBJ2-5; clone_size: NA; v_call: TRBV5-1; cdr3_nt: TGCGCCAGCAGCTTGGGATCTCTAGCGGGAGGGAGAGGGGAGGCCCAGTACTTC; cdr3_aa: CASSLGSLAGGRGEAQYF
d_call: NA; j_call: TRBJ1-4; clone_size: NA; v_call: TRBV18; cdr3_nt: TGTGCCAGCTCACCTTTCGGGGGTGAAAAACTGTTTTTT; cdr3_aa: CASSPFGGEKLFF
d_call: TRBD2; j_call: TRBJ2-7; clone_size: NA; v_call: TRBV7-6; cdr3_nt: TGTGCCAGCAGCTTGACTAGCGGAAACGAGCAGTACTTC; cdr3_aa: CASSLTSGNEQYF
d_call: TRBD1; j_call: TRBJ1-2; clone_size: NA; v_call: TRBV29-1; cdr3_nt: TGCAGCGTTGTACGGCAGGGGGACTATGGCTACACCTTC; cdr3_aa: CSVVRQGDYGYTF
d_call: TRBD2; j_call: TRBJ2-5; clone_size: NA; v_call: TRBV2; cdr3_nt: TGTGCCAGCAGTGGGAGCGGGGGGTTAGAGACCCAGTACTTC; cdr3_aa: CASSGSGGLETQYF
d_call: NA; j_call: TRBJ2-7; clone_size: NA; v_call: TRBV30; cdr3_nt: TGTGCCTGGAGATCTGGGGGGGAGCAGTACTTC; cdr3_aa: CAWRSGGEQYF
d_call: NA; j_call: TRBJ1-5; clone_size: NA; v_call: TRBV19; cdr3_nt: TGTGCCAGTAGTAGGAGCTTGGAGGGAGATCAGCCCCAGCATTTT; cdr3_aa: CASSRSLEGDQPQHF
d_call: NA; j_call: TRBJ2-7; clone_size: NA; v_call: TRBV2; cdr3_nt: TGTGCCAGCAGTGAAGAAGACACATCCTACCGCTACGAGCAGTACTTC; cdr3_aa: CASSEEDTSYRYEQYF
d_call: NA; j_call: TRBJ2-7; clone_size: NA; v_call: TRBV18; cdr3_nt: TGTGCCAGCTCAACGGGAGCACGAGGGGAGCAGTACTTC; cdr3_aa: CASSTGARGEQYF
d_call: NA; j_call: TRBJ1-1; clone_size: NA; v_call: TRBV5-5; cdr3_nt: TGTGCCAGCAGCTTGGCCCTCGCGCGCCCTGAAGCTTTCTTT; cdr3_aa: CASSLALARPEAFF
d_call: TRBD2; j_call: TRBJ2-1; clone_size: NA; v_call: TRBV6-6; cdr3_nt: TGTGCCAGCACCCCCATTAGACTAGCGGAGTACAATGAGCAGTTCTTC; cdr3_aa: CASTPIRLAEYNEQFF
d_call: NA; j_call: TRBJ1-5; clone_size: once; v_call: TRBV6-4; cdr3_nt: TGTGCCAGCAGTGACTCGTGGAGGGCCGAGGATCAGCCCCAGCATTTT; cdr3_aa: CASSDSWRAEDQPQHF